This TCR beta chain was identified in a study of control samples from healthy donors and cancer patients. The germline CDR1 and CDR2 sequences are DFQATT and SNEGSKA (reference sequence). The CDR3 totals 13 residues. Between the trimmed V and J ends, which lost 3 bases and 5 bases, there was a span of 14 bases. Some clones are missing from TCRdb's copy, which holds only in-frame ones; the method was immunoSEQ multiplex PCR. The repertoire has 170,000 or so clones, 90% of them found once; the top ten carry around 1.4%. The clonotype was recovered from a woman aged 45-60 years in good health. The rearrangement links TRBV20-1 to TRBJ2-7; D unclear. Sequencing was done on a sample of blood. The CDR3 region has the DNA TGCAGTGCTAGTATGGCGGTAGGCCACGAGCAGTACTTC. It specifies CSASMAVGHEQYF.